This T cell receptor beta chain was identified in a study of cytomegalovirus exposure and HLA in healthy donors (dated by TCRdb to 2016 to 2017). Notes on the research overall: An earlier analysis of approximately 550 of the donors reported 250 to 350 Gb of sequence data and some 120 million unique TCR beta sequences from about 200 million T cells. An early release that covered several hundred HLA-typed donors contained about 290 gigabases of sequencing data and about 84 million unique TCR sequences. The genetic ancestry cluster associated with self-reported Caucasian donors included 81% of the approximately 400 genotyped donors. The study aimed to test whether cataloging public T cell receptors could reveal signatures of past pathogen exposure. Using immunosequencing, the study profiled T cell repertoires from 500 to 800 subjects and related those repertoires to cytomegalovirus serostatus. Along with the roughly 670-subject first cohort, a separate validation cohort of over a hundred different subjects was used. To predict cytomegalovirus infection status, the study brought together high-throughput TCR immunosequencing, statistical association of individual TCRs with disease status, and machine learning. In a later analysis, previously published TCR beta repertoires from 550 to 700 donors were re-analyzed and high-resolution HLA genotyping was added so that TCR occurrence patterns could be studied. Rather than using new phenotypic data, the later analysis identified candidate immune exposures from TCR beta sequences and from how often those sequences occurred across donors. An earlier analysis of around 640 of the donors used high-throughput TCR beta sequencing to judge whether each TCR beta V gene segment behaved as functional or pseudogenic. Donor age, sex, ethnicity and CMV serostatus were compiled alongside the repertoire data. In a later genetic analysis, genome-wide SNP genotypes for about 60% of the 666 donors were used, and that subset was treated as a discovery cohort. Every discovery cohort repertoire had been produced on one sequencing platform. Both class I and class II loci were covered by HLA typing, at four-digit resolution. The number of donors typed differed by locus, with roughly 620-630 for A, B, C, DRB1 and DQB1, roughly 520 for DQA1, approximately 580 for DPA1, and 400 to 490 for DPB1. Roughly five DR-DQ haplotypes were treated as single units for association and clustering because of strong linkage in the cohort. On average, about 240,000 unique TCR beta nucleotide sequences were sequenced per donor among about 400 genotyped donors of the cohort, with roughly 18% of those sequences being non-productive. The research as a whole found: For the cohort, immune exposure information was limited to CMV serostatus. A few of the identified cytomegalovirus-associated TCR beta chains were confirmed in vitro to be specific for cytomegalovirus antigens. A further reported finding was that TCR beta sequences accurately predicted the HLA-A and HLA-B alleles for most subjects in the first cohort. Correlated functional status among segregating V segments might reflect linkage disequilibrium, but an unknown experimental factor could not be ruled out. Compared with the approximately 700-donor mean, donors in an Asian-associated ancestry cluster had fewer N-insertions in productive TCRs, according to a later genetic analysis. Specific HLA alleles were associated with around 18,000 TCR beta sequences at a false discovery rate of 0.05 in a later analysis. The study gave a list of 150 to 200 TCR beta chains associated with cytomegalovirus. Across donors, most TCR sequences were observed very rarely, whereas some public TCRs were present in many individuals. An association between a missense DCLRE1C variant and V-gene and J-gene trimming of TCR beta chains was found in a later genetic analysis and replicated in an independent cohort. A later analysis found that most CMV-associated TCR beta chains appeared HLA-restricted, with HLA associations seemingly driven largely by CMV exposure. In this cohort, only TCR beta chains were sequenced, and detectable features were limited by the absence of alpha or paired-chain data. In a later analysis, TCR association rates were found to vary across HLA loci, with the most associated TCRs seen for DRB1 alleles and the fewest for HLA-C alleles. The authors suggested that the approach could potentially be generalized to other disease states and immunological phenotypes. Roughly uniform sequencing depth across donors was assumed in presence/absence analyses, although this assumption may not hold. A group of highly shared sequence variants was considered likely to be a technical artifact of the sequencing pipeline. In a later analysis, HLA-associated TCR beta chains were found to be more clonally expanded and to have lower generation probabilities than equally common non-associated chains. Several of the top co-occurrence clusters appeared to be linked to parvovirus B19, influenza, CMV and Epstein-Barr virus, according to a later analysis. In an earlier analysis of approximately 590 of the donors, most TCR beta V segments were observed in productive rearrangements about 87% or about 30% of the time, broadly matching IMGT annotations. The earlier analysis of around 600 of the donors excluded around 17 rarely observed V segments, including chromosome 9 orphons, because counts were too low. HLA typing was unavailable for some donors at each locus, so association tests used only the typed subset. Assigning TCR associations to individual alleles was difficult when HLA alleles, especially DR and DQ, strongly co-occurred. The classifier was reported to diagnose cytomegalovirus status with high specificity and sensitivity in both the original and validation cohorts.

The cohort was made up of roughly 670 healthy bone marrow donors. All cohort members were sampled while nominally healthy, although unrecorded immune exposures were likely present. The donor was CMV seropositive and was included in the group of 290 or so seropositive cohort members. A peripheral blood sample was collected from each donor, and TCR beta sequencing was performed on peripheral blood mononuclear cells. Genomic DNA extraction from the blood cell samples was performed with the Qiagen DNeasy Blood Extraction Kit. The library was built by means of the immunoSEQ multiplex PCR assay. For the multiplex PCR, a mixture combining 60 forward primers for TCR Vbeta segments and 13 reverse primers for TCR Jbeta segments was used. Amplification of the CDR3 region of rearranged TCR beta genes was performed with a multiplex PCR assay on genomic DNA. The Illumina HiSeq System was used to sequence the amplified TCR beta libraries as 87-base-pair reads. The paper's processing steps were these. Across the 670 or so repertoires, a later analysis counted roughly 84 million unique TCR beta chains, some 11 million of which were shared by at least two donors. Raw reads were error-corrected and collapsed into unique sequences by a nearest-neighbor algorithm in which closely related sequences were merged to remove PCR and sequencing errors. V, D and J gene segments were assigned by aligning CDR3 sequences to IMGT reference sequences. Each retained sequence needed at least a six-nucleotide match to both a V gene segment and a J gene segment. Rearrangements were called productive when the CDR3 lacked stop codons and stayed in frame with V and J; all others were non-productive. Following IMGT convention, CDR3 was defined as the stretch from the second conserved V-encoded cysteine to the conserved J-encoded phenylalanine. In an earlier analysis of 500 to 650 of the donors, sequences lacking an unambiguous match to a single V gene segment were excluded. In an earlier analysis of approximately 550 of the donors, V segments were called functional above 56.7% productive rearrangements and were called segregating when the between-donor standard deviation exceeded 5%. A statistical classification framework was built to diagnose cytomegalovirus status from the catalog of TCR beta chain sequences. A later analysis assigned V and J genes by comparing TCR nucleotide sequences with IMGT/GENE-DB human TR gene sequences. The TCRdist pipeline was used in a later analysis to assign CDR3 sequences and most-parsimonious VDJ recombination scenarios. In a later analysis, every TCR beta chain was defined by the combination of its CDR3 amino acid sequence and its V-gene family, and reads without a unique V-gene family were dropped. As a way to deal with suspected cross-contamination and a sequencing artifact, a later analysis dropped hundreds of nucleotide sequences that were highly shared and had low generation probability. A later analysis calculated a clonal expansion index for each public chain from normalized within-repertoire ranks of inferred template counts. In a later analysis, generation probabilities were computed with a VDJ recombination model fitted to out-of-frame rearrangements, and the resulting probabilities were checked against IGoR. In a later analysis, TCR-TCR, TCR-HLA and TCR-CMV co-occurrence was scored with hypergeometric tests, and a repertoire-size bias correction was applied to TCR pairs. A later analysis estimated false discovery rates by permuting HLA or CMV assignments 20 times. In a later analysis, co-occurring TCRs were grouped with DBSCAN, and TCRdist sequence similarity was added when clustering was performed within HLA-allele-positive subsets. Repertoires with fewer than 30,000 or more than 120,000 public chains, plus five repertoires with anomalous nucleotide sharing, were excluded from co-occurrence clustering. The immuneACCESS repertoire file appears here via TCRdb, limited to in-frame rearrangements. These files lack a portion of the clones; in checked studies, under half of the deficit traces to unresolved V genes, and the cause of the others is not known. V and J calls and clone size are copied from that table; D and trimming were computed from the DNA. The sample table holds 130,000 to 150,000 clones, of which around 77% were seen once. The ten most abundant clones make up about 6.7% of the sample.

Comments on this clone: Its target antigen remains unknown. The record has no base qualities; no much larger clone is one base away.

The TCR originated in a woman aged 40 to 49 in good health and CMV-seropositive. What was sequenced was PBMCs.

The CDR3 loop reads CASTQTGDNQPQHF. The sequenced DNA is TGTGCCAGTACTCAGACAGGAGATAATCAGCCCCAGCATTTT. The V gene is TRBV19 and the J gene is TRBJ1-5, with a tentative D gene TRBD1 over 6 matching bases. The CDR3 runs 14 residues from the cysteine to the phenylalanine. Left in the record is the CDR3 DNA by itself, 42 bases read in frame from the first base. Based on the germline V gene (reference sequence), the CDR1 and CDR2 sequences are LNHDA and SQIVND. V sheds 7 bases and J sheds 4 bases, leaving 14 bases between their ends.